The 6 T cell receptor beta chains below come from one sample, sequenced in a study of vaccination and CD4 T cells after COVID-19. These TCRs' antigens remain unknown. Sequencing of DNA taken from cultured CD4+ T cells relied on the Oncomine TCR Beta short-read assay. TCRdb recomputed calls from the PCR reads with MiXCR, one row per CDR3 protein. The sample lists several thousand distinct CDR3 sequences; under 50% were seen once. Documented treatment: roughly 11-day PBMC culture with coronavirus spike peptide pools or control peptides (ViraFEST assay). Gathered ahead of the COVID-19 pandemic (2011-2018) were the CD4+ T cells of the unexposed donor. The sequenced material came from CD4+ T cells from blood, cultured in vitro. Receptor source: a human donor in good health.

The table lists this clonotype with a few counts. The V gene is TRBV7-2, the J gene TRBJ2-7, with 9 bases aligning to TRBD1. V was pared by 0 bases and J by 4 bases, with 7 bases of the junction left unmatched. This CDR3 has 16 amino acids. Germline CDR1 and CDR2: SGHTA and FQGNSA. CDR3 sequence reads: CASSLAPGQGPYEQYF. The CDR3 nucleotides read TGTGCCAGCAGCTTAGCACCGGGACAGGGCCCATACGAGCAGTACTTC.

J is TRBJ2-7 and V is TRBV28, with no clear D. The germline CDR1 and CDR2 sequences are MDHEN and SYDVKM. The length of the CDR3 is 15 residues. Trimming cost V 6 bases and J 0 bases, with 15 bases left between them. The CDR3 loop reads CASSPQPSYSYEQYF. CDR3 nucleotides: TGTGCCAGCAGCCCTCAGCCGAGCTACTCCTACGAGCAGTACTTC.

This clonotype has only a few counts. V is TRBV6-1 and J is TRBJ2-7, with D maybe TRBD1 (6 bases). Trimming took off 4 bases at V and 6 bases at J, with 16 bases between the two ends. Germline V gene sequence: CDR1 MNHNS, CDR2 SASEGT. The CDR3 length is 14 residues. The CDR3 DNA reads as TGTGCCAGCAGTGGAAACAGGGTTGTGGGCGAGCAGTACTTC. It codes for CASSGNRVVGEQYF.

This chain connects TRBV7-9 to TRBJ2-7; TRBD2 matches 9 bases. The J segment lost 2 bases and the V segment lost 3 bases, leaving 14 bases of the junction unmatched. This CDR3 contains 18 residues. Germline CDR1 and CDR2: SEHNR and FQNEAQ (reference sequence). In DNA form, the CDR3 reads TGTGCCAGCAGCTTTGACCCGGCTAGCGGGGCAATACCCTACGAGCAGTACTTC. Residues: CASSFDPASGAIPYEQYF. Full variable domain (missing parts from reference TRBV7-9 and TRBJ2-7): DTGVSQNPRHKITKRGQNVTFRCDPISEHNRLYWYRQTLGQGPEFLTYFQNEAQLEKSRLLSDRFSAERPKGSFSTLEIQRTEQGDSAMYLCASSFDPASGAIPYEQYFGPGTRLTVT.

This clonotype was seen a few times. V and J are TRBV27 and TRBJ1-5, with unresolved D. The CDR3 is 15 amino acids. CDR1 and CDR2 from the germline V gene are MNHEY and SMNVEV (reference sequence). Trimming removed 3 bases at V and 9 bases at J, with 18 bases between. CDR3 DNA sequence: TGTGCCAGCAGTTTGAAGGGCTCCACACTGGGGCCCCAGCATTTT. Its protein product is CASSLKGSTLGPQHF.

The chain is built from TRBV30 and TRBJ1-5; TRBD1 might be the D (5 bases). The CDR3 has 16 residues. Germline V gives CDR1 GTSNPN, CDR2 SVGIG (reference sequence). V lost 0 bases to trimming and J lost 3 bases, with 15 bases between them. In DNA form, the CDR3 reads TGTGCCTGGAGTGTATTGGGATCCAGGGCCAATCAGCCCCAGCATTTT. Its protein is CAWSVLGSRANQPQHF.